The clone carrying this T cell receptor beta chain has only one observation. This record comes from a study of blood T cell repertoires in COVID-19. The overall study: T cells, B-cell-depleted T cells, or PBMCs provided the cDNA or gDNA that served as material.

The cohort comprised adults aged 18 to 89 years residing in under 30 US areas. Assignment of participants to cohorts was predicated upon participant-reported clinical history. After removal of 2 bases from V and 5 bases from J, the junction contained 6 bases not matched to a gene. The germline V gene has CDR1 SGHRS and CDR2 YFSETQ. The CDR3 length is 15 residues. Libraries were prepared by immunoSEQ multiplex PCR; TCRdb keeps only in-frame clonotypes and omits some of them. The data hold hundreds of thousands of clones, with around 86% observed a single time. The TCR was taken from a man aged 25 to 40 who had recovered from COVID-19. The chain links TRBV5-1 to TRBJ2-1; 8 positions match TRBD2. Sequencing was performed on PBMCs or T cells enriched from blood (not recorded which). The CDR3 nucleotides read TGCGCCAGCAGCTTACCTAGCGGGTGGAACAATGAGCAGTTCTTC. It yields the protein CASSLPSGWNNEQFF. The variable domain in full, completed from reference TRBV5-1 and TRBJ2-1, reads KAGVTQTPRYLIKTRGQQVTLSCSPISGHRSVSWYQQTPGQGLQFLFEYFSETQRNKGNFPGRFSGRQFSNSRSEMNVSTLELGDSALYLCASSLPSGWNNEQFFGPGTRLTVL.